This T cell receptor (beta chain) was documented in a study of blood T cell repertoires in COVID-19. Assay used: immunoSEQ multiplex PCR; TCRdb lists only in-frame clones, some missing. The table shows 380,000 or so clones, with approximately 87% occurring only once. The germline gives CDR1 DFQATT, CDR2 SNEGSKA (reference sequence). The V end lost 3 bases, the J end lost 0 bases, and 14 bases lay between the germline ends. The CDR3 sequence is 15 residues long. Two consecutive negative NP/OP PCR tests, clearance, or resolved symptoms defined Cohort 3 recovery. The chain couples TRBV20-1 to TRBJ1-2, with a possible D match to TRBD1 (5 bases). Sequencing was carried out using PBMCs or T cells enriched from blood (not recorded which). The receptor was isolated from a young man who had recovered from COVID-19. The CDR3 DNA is TGCAGTGCTAGTTTAGGGGCAGCTGCTAACTATGGCTACACCTTC. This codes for CSASLGAAANYGYTF.